A single sample is the source of the 14 T cell receptor beta chains below, sequenced in a study of cytomegalovirus exposure and HLA in healthy donors. The table came from immunoSEQ multiplex PCR; TCRdb's copy has only in-frame clones and leaves some out. The data contain more than 200,000 clones, about 90% of them seen just once; the ten biggest clones take up around 13%. Source material: PBMCs. The receptors stem from a man aged 18 to 30 in good health and CMV-seropositive.

J is TRBJ2-1 and V is TRBV7-9; D is uncertain. V lost 4 bases, J lost 3 bases, and 13 bases lay in between. CDR1 and CDR2 (germline): SEHNR, FQNEAQ (reference sequence). CDR3 size: 15 residues. CDR3 protein: CASSSQLQFYNEQFF. The CDR3 DNA follows: TGTGCCAGCAGCTCCCAACTGCAGTTCTACAATGAGCAGTTCTTC. Full variable domain (missing parts from reference TRBV7-9 and TRBJ2-1): DTGVSQNPRHKITKRGQNVTFRCDPISEHNRLYWYRQTLGQGPEFLTYFQNEAQLEKSRLLSDRFSAERPKGSFSTLEIQRTEQGDSAMYLCASSSQLQFYNEQFFGPGTRLTVL.

This sequence joins TRBV9 and TRBJ1-4; no clear D gene. CDR3 size: 14 residues. The germline CDR1 and CDR2 sequences are SGDLS and YYNGEE. V lost 1 base and J 8 bases, leaving 12 bases between the germline ends. The CDR3 loop is CASSVSPLEEKLFF. The CDR3 region has the DNA TGTGCCAGCAGCGTATCCCCTTTAGAGGAAAAACTGTTTTTT.

This sequence joins TRBV19 and TRBJ1-1, with D unresolved. Germline CDR1 LNHDA, CDR2 SQIVND (reference sequence). CDR3 length: 11 amino acids. The V end was cut by 8 bases, the J end by 5 bases, with 9 bases between. As DNA, the CDR3 is TGTGCCAGTGAGTTCAGGACTGAAGCTTTCTTT. Amino acids: CASEFRTEAFF.

V gene TRBV6-1 combines with J gene TRBJ2-2; 7 bases line up with TRBD2. The CDR3 loop spans 14 amino acids. CDR1 MNHNS and CDR2 SASEGT come from the germline V gene. The J segment lost 7 bases and the V segment lost 6 bases, leaving 8 bases of the junction unmatched. This CDR3 reads CASREAGAIGELFF. The CDR3 DNA sequence: TGTGCCAGCAGAGAGGCGGGAGCTATCGGGGAGCTGTTTTTT.

The gene calls are TRBV19 and TRBJ2-7; 8 nucleotides agree with TRBD1. Looked up from germline, CDR1 is LNHDA and CDR2 is SQIVND (reference sequence). The CDR3 has 14 amino acids. V shed 3 bases and J 5 bases; nucleotides not matched to a gene: 6. Written as DNA, the CDR3 is TGTGCCAGTAGTATGGCCGCGACAGGGGACGAGCAGTACTTC. This translates into CASSMAATGDEQYF.

This clone was counted between two and nine times. The chain couples TRBV6-1 to TRBJ1-2, with 7 bases that match TRBD1. The CDR3 is 14 residues long. Looked up from germline, CDR1 is MNHNS and CDR2 is SASEGT. The ends lost 8 bases at V and 4 bases at J; junction bases unmatched: 10. CDR3 nucleotides: TGTGCCAGCGTGGTCAGGGGGAGTTTCTATGGCTACACCTTC. Translating it yields CASVVRGSFYGYTF.

This rearrangement joins TRBV30 to TRBJ1-1; 9 bases match TRBD1. Germline loops: CDR1 GTSNPN, CDR2 SVGIG (reference sequence). V shed 4 bases and J 5 bases; nucleotides not matched to a gene: 2. CDR3 size: 12 residues. This chain's CDR3 is CAWTGTGTEAFF. For the CDR3, the DNA is TGTGCCTGGACCGGGACAGGGACTGAAGCTTTCTTT.

The chain is built from TRBV4-3 and TRBJ2-7; D gene ambiguous. CDR1 and CDR2 from the germline V gene are LGHNA and YSLEER. V was pared by 4 bases and J by 3 bases, with 13 bases between. The CDR3 runs to 14 residues. The chain's CDR3 is CASSPGIGHYEQYF. Written as DNA, the CDR3 is TGCGCCAGCAGCCCTGGGATAGGGCACTACGAGCAGTACTTC.

The rearrangement uses TRBV30 and TRBJ2-7; TRBD2 is a possible D gene (5 bases). The CDR3 has 10 residues. Between the trimmed V and J ends, which lost 5 bases and 6 bases, there was a span of 8 bases. From germline, CDR1 is GTSNPN and CDR2 SVGIG (reference sequence). The CDR3: CAWGRGEQYF. In DNA form, the CDR3 reads TGTGCCTGGGGACGGGGCGAGCAGTACTTC.

In the case of this clone: The same CDR3 is also encoded by other DNA sequences in this sample. The V call is TRBV11-2, the J call TRBJ2-1; 7 nucleotides align to TRBD1. Germline V gene lookup returns CDR1 SGHAT and CDR2 FQNNGV. This CDR3 region has 14 residues. V was clipped by 8 bases and J by 0 bases; unmatched bases: 4. The CDR3 DNA reads TGTGCCAGCTCAAGGGACAGCTCCTACAATGAGCAGTTCTTC. This translates into CASSRDSSYNEQFF.

In this sample, this clone turned up a few times. The rearrangement joins TRBV2 to TRBJ2-7; TRBD2 agrees at 11 bases. This CDR3 has 18 residues. Germline V gene sequence: CDR1 SNHLY, CDR2 FYNNEI. Losses at the gene ends were 7 bases for V and 1 base for J; bases not matched to a gene: 15. The CDR3 loop is CASNPGGASGRFSYEQYF. The DNA of the CDR3 is TGTGCCAGCAACCCCGGGGGTGCTAGCGGGAGGTTTTCCTACGAGCAGTACTTC.

The V and J genes are TRBV4-2 and TRBJ2-5; TRBD1 matches 11 bases. Germline assignment: CDR1 LGHNA and CDR2 YNFKEQ. The CDR3 length is 17 residues. J lost 4 bases, V lost 0 bases, and 7 bases had no gene match. This chain's CDR3 is CASSQDRGQGAGETQYF. The DNA for the CDR3 is TGTGCCAGCAGCCAAGATCGTGGACAGGGGGCTGGAGAGACCCAGTACTTC.

The chain employs TRBV25-1 and TRBJ1-1; D call uncertain. Germline loops: CDR1 MGHDK, CDR2 SYGVNS. The CDR3 length is 11 residues. Trimming left V 2 bases short and J 5 bases short, with 3 bases between. The CDR3 region has the DNA TGTGCCAGCAGTGAAGGGACTGAAGCTTTCTTT. Protein: CASSEGTEAFF.

The chain recombines TRBV13 with TRBJ2-1, with a weak D call TRBD2 (6 bases). Between the trimmed V and J ends, which lost 2 bases and 9 bases, there was a span of 17 bases. CDR1 and CDR2 (germline): PRHDT, FYEKMQ (reference sequence). The CDR3 extends over 15 amino acids. The CDR3 loop is CASSLLPTGEFEQFF. The CDR3 DNA follows: TGTGCCAGCAGCTTACTCCCGACGGGAGAGTTTGAGCAGTTCTTC. The variable domain in full, with the rest retrieved from reference TRBV13 and TRBJ2-1, is AAGVIQSPRHLIKEKRETATLKCYPIPRHDTVYWYQQGPGQDPQFLISFYEKMQSDKGSIPDRFSAQQFSDYHSELNMSSLELGDSALYFCASSLLPTGEFEQFFGPGTRLTVL.